The clone carrying this T cell receptor beta chain was observed many times. What it recognizes is unknown. CDR3 size: 13 residues. The V gene's germline CDR1 is SGHTA and CDR2 FQGNSA. Trimming took 6 bases from V and 4 from J, leaving 10 bases between them. The data belong to a study of T cells after yellow fever vaccination. For the study at large: Preparation of fractions with low cell numbers was performed using SMART-Seq v4 Ultra Low Input.

Study results and caveats: At less than 97% for CD4 and around 91% for CD8, most primary-vaccination clones showed up again after the booster. Peaking on day 5 versus 15, the secondary response was faster but weaker.

5'RACE template switching added a universal primer site and UMIs to TCR cDNA. Using its own MiXCR run on the 5' RACE reads, TCRdb lists one record per CDR3 protein. The sample consists of around 310,000 distinct CDR3 sequences, roughly 4% of them appearing once. The source is a man between 18 and 29 years old who received the YFV17D yellow fever vaccine. This chain connects TRBV7-2 to TRBJ1-3; D unclear. The sample was PBMCs, taken on the day of the yellow fever booster vaccination. The CDR3: CASSVGLGNTIYF. The CDR3 region has the DNA TGTGCCAGCAGTGTGGGGTTAGGAAACACCATATATTTT.